Shown below are 28 T cell receptor beta chains from a single sample sequenced in a study of shared clonotypes between healthy human individuals. Sequencing was performed with immunoSEQ multiplex PCR; in TCRdb, only in-frame clones are kept and a portion is missing. The table records over a million clones, 98% to 99% of them present only once. Material: naive CD4+ T cells sorted from blood. Regarding subset: CD45RA+ positively selected. These receptors were taken from a man aged 25-40 years in good health.

V is TRBV18 and J is TRBJ2-7, with 8 bases identical to TRBD2. Germline V gene data show CDR1 as KGHSH and CDR2 as LQKENI. Germline trimming cut 2 bases from V and 5 bases from J; bases unmatched to any gene: 11. This CDR3 comprises 16 residues. CDR3 protein: CASSPGGGTRSHEQYF. The CDR3 DNA sequence: TGTGCCAGCTCACCAGGAGGGGGGACTAGATCCCACGAGCAGTACTTC.

The rearrangement joins TRBV4-2 to TRBJ2-1; TRBD2 matches 8 bases. The trim removed 3 bases at V and 7 bases at J, leaving 8 bases unmatched. CDR3 size: 15 residues. Germline V gene sequence: CDR1 LGHNA, CDR2 YNFKEQ. In DNA, the CDR3 is TGTGCCAGCAGCCATCCTGAGGCGGGAGGAAATGAGCAGTTCTTC. It translates to CASSHPEAGGNEQFF.

The chain uses TRBV29-1 and TRBJ1-5; 9 bases fit TRBD1. This CDR3 has 17 amino acids. The germline V gene encodes CDR1 SQVTM and CDR2 ANQGSEA. Trimming at V came to 6 bases and at J to 0 bases, leaving 12 bases not matched to a gene. CDR3 loop: CSVLTGQGPTSNQPQHF. The CDR3 DNA is TGCAGCGTGTTAACGGGACAGGGCCCGACTAGCAATCAGCCCCAGCATTTT.

The chain combines TRBV5-1 with TRBJ2-1, with D possibly being TRBD1 or TRBD2 (7 bases each). This CDR3 has 16 residues. Trimming cost V 4 bases and J 4 bases, with 18 bases left between them. Germline V gives CDR1 SGHRS, CDR2 YFSETQ. The CDR3 reads CASSPTGASGYNEQFF. DNA of the CDR3: TGCGCCAGCAGCCCTACAGGGGCTAGCGGTTACAATGAGCAGTTCTTC.

The chain links TRBV6-4 to TRBJ1-2; tentatively, D is TRBD1 (5 bases). The V end was cut by 8 bases, the J end by 8 bases, with 24 bases between. Per germline, CDR1 MRHNA and CDR2 SNTAGT. The CDR3 runs to 15 residues. The chain's CDR3 is CASRRDDSGAGGYTF. CDR3 nucleotide sequence: TGTGCCAGCCGCCGCGACGATAGCGGGGCTGGCGGCTACACCTTC.

The chain has TRBV28 and TRBJ2-1; D unresolved. This CDR3 has 15 residues. The germline CDR1 and CDR2 sequences are MDHEN and SYDVKM. V was pared by 6 bases and J by 3 bases, with 15 bases between. CDR3 in DNA: TGTGCCAGCAGCCCACCTCCGCGGTACTACAATGAGCAGTTCTTC. It yields the protein CASSPPPRYYNEQFF.

V gene TRBV2 combines with J gene TRBJ2-7; 8 bases are a match to TRBD1. V shed 6 bases, J shed 3 bases, and the junction held 7 bases outside the gene matches. CDR3 length: 14 amino acids. From germline, CDR1 is SNHLY and CDR2 FYNNEI. The CDR3 reads CASRIEDRDYEQYF. CDR3 nucleotides: TGTGCCAGCAGAATTGAGGACAGGGACTACGAGCAGTACTTC.

This clone was observed once. The chain carries TRBV18 and TRBJ2-7; 8 nucleotides match TRBD2. With V trimmed by 8 bases and J by 5 bases, 11 bases remained unmatched. Germline lookup yields CDR1 KGHSH and CDR2 LQKENI. CDR3 length: 14 residues. The CDR3: CASGGAAGDHEQYF. DNA of the CDR3: TGTGCCAGCGGGGGTGCAGCGGGAGACCACGAGCAGTACTTC.

V is TRBV16 and J is TRBJ1-4; tentative D call: TRBD1 (6 bases). The germline V and J ends were trimmed by 4 bases and 0 bases, with 9 bases remaining between them. Germline CDR1 reads KGHSY; CDR2 reads FQNENV. The CDR3 has 15 residues. The CDR3 here is CASSLGGPTNEKLFF. The CDR3 bases are TGTGCCAGCAGCCTAGGGGGACCAACTAATGAAAAACTGTTTTTT.

The chain is built from TRBV18 and TRBJ2-1; D may be TRBD2 (5 bases). CDR1 and CDR2 from the germline V gene are KGHSH and LQKENI. The V and J ends lost 3 bases and 3 bases respectively, with 12 bases between them. This CDR3 contains 15 residues. The CDR3 DNA reads TGTGCCAGCTCACCCCAGCGGAGAGGCTACAATGAGCAGTTCTTC. Residues: CASSPQRRGYNEQFF.

The chain links TRBV5-5 to TRBJ2-3, with unresolved D. The CDR3 spans 14 residues. The V and J ends lost 2 bases and 2 bases respectively, with 9 bases between them. Germline CDR1 reads SGHKS; CDR2 reads YYEKEE (reference sequence). CDR3 amino acids: CASSFGSYTDTQYF. The DNA for the CDR3 is TGTGCCAGCAGCTTCGGCAGCTACACAGATACGCAGTATTTT.

V is TRBV11-3 and J is TRBJ2-7, with D unresolved. V was shortened by 6 bases and J by 6 bases, with 12 bases between the two germline ends. CDR1 and CDR2 from the germline V gene are SGHNT and YENEEA. This CDR3 contains 12 residues. The CDR3 reads CASSQVNGEQYF. CDR3 sequence (DNA): TGTGCCAGCAGTCAGGTAAACGGCGAGCAGTACTTC.

The chain couples TRBV5-6 to TRBJ2-1; maybe TRBD1 (5 bases). The CDR3 contains 15 residues. Trimming took 4 bases from V and 4 from J, leaving 15 bases between them. Germline V gene sequence: CDR1 SGHDT, CDR2 YYEEEE. CDR3 DNA: TGTGCCAGCAGCGGAAAGGGGCGGTATTACAATGAGCAGTTCTTC. It codes for CASSGKGRYYNEQFF. Drawing the rest from reference TRBV5-6 and TRBJ2-1, the complete variable domain is DAGVTQSPTHLIKTRGQQVTLRCSPKSGHDTVSWYQQALGQGPQFIFQYYEEEERQRGNFPDRFSGHQFPNYSSELNVNALLLGDSALYLCASSGKGRYYNEQFFGPGTRLTVL.

Remarks on this clone: The identical CDR3 is also encoded by other nucleotide sequences in the sample. The V call is TRBV28, the J call TRBJ2-1; 15 bases are a match to TRBD2. The J segment lost 7 bases and the V segment lost 3 bases, leaving 1 base of the junction unmatched. The CDR3 extends over 15 amino acids. The germline V gene encodes CDR1 MDHEN and CDR2 SYDVKM. CDR3 in amino acids: CASSLGLAGGNEQFF. Here the CDR3 DNA reads TGTGCCAGCAGTTTGGGACTAGCGGGAGGAAATGAGCAGTTCTTC.

This chain links TRBV4-3 with TRBJ2-5, with 11 bases matching TRBD2. Per germline, CDR1 LGHNA and CDR2 YSLEER. This CDR3 is built from 18 residues. V dropped 0 bases and J dropped 5; count of bases not matched to a gene: 11. CDR3 loop: CASSQDRLAGGIGETQYF. CDR3 nucleotide sequence: TGCGCCAGCAGCCAAGACCGTCTAGCGGGAGGAATTGGGGAGACCCAGTACTTC.

As for this clone: This same CDR3 is encoded by further DNA sequences in the sample. The V and J genes are TRBV9 and TRBJ2-1; TRBD1 matches at 9 bases. J gave up 1 base and V 0 bases, and 2 bases lay outside the gene matches. The length of the CDR3 is 16 residues. Germline V gene data show CDR1 as SGDLS and CDR2 as YYNGEE. CDR3 sequence reads: CASSVAGQGSYNEQFF. The CDR3 DNA reads TGTGCCAGCAGCGTAGCTGGACAGGGGTCCTACAATGAGCAGTTCTTC.

The chain links TRBV30 to TRBJ2-1; D gene ambiguous. The CDR3 extends over 12 amino acids. V lost 3 bases, J lost 8 bases, and 11 bases lay in between. Per the germline V gene, CDR1 is GTSNPN and CDR2 is SVGIG (reference sequence). The CDR3 nucleotides are TGTGCCTGGAGAGCTGGGGTTCATGAGCAGTTCTTC. Its translation is CAWRAGVHEQFF.

This clone appeared a single time. The V gene is TRBV9, the J gene TRBJ2-7; D perhaps matches TRBD1 (5 bases). V was shortened by 2 bases and J by 6 bases, with 12 bases between the two germline ends. Germline values: CDR1 SGDLS, CDR2 YYNGEE. The CDR3 is 13 amino acids. CDR3: CASSVGLSGEQYF. The CDR3 nucleotides read TGTGCCAGCAGCGTGGGGCTTTCTGGCGAGCAGTACTTC.

This sequence joins TRBV5-4 and TRBJ2-1; D is possibly TRBD2 (5 bases). There are 14 residues in the CDR3. The germline V gene has CDR1 SGHNT and CDR2 YYREEE (reference sequence). V was cut by 4 bases and J by 7 bases, with 15 bases left in between. DNA of the CDR3: TGTGCCAGCAGCCCATTAGGGAGCTCGAATGAGCAGTTCTTC. Its translation is CASSPLGSSNEQFF.

The chain joins TRBV7-9 to TRBJ2-7; no definite D call. The CDR3 is made up of 14 amino acids. V was trimmed by 7 bases and J by 0 bases, leaving 13 bases between them. CDR1 SEHNR and CDR2 FQNEAQ come from the germline V gene (reference sequence). In DNA form, the CDR3 reads TGTGCCAGCAACCCGGATTTTAGCTCCTACGAGCAGTACTTC. The encoded protein is CASNPDFSSYEQYF.

This chain uses TRBV5-4 with TRBJ2-7; TRBD2 aligns across 7 bases. J gave up 6 bases and V 0 bases, and 9 bases lay outside the gene matches. This CDR3 comprises 15 residues. The germline CDR1 and CDR2 sequences are SGHNT and YYREEE (reference sequence). The CDR3 loop reads CASSLGSGRSGEQYF. The DNA for the CDR3 is TGTGCCAGCAGCTTGGGATCCGGGAGGTCGGGCGAGCAGTACTTC.

The V and J genes are TRBV15 and TRBJ2-3; D possibly corresponds to TRBD2 (6 bases). Trimming stripped 0 bases from V and 0 bases from J, with 13 bases between. This CDR3 region has 17 residues. Per the germline V gene, CDR1 is LNHNV and CDR2 is YYDKDF (reference sequence). The CDR3 loop reads CATSRDLTSGSTDTQYF. CDR3 nucleotides: TGTGCCACCAGCAGAGATCTGACCAGCGGGAGCACAGATACGCAGTATTTT.

CDR3 protein: CASSSPVGSEAFF. The CDR3 nucleotides are TGTGCCAGCAGCTCCCCGGTCGGTTCGGAAGCTTTCTTT. The J gene is TRBJ1-1, the V gene TRBV7-2; no clear D. Germline CDR1 SGHTA, CDR2 FQGNSA. The V end lost 4 bases, the J end lost 8 bases, and 14 bases lay between the germline ends. The CDR3 contains 13 residues.

J is TRBJ2-7 and V is TRBV27; 9 bases agree with TRBD1. CDR3 length: 15 amino acids. Germline V gene sequence: CDR1 MNHEY, CDR2 SMNVEV (reference sequence). V was pared by 5 bases and J by 0 bases, with 5 bases of the junction left unmatched. The chain's CDR3 is CASSAPGQGSYEQYF. The CDR3 nucleotides read TGTGCCAGCAGTGCCCCGGGACAGGGCTCCTACGAGCAGTACTTC.

In the case of this clone: The sample holds other DNA sequences that translate to the same CDR3. This chain joins TRBV5-1 and TRBJ2-7, with D possibly matching TRBD1 (5 bases). Looked up from germline, CDR1 is SGHRS and CDR2 is YFSETQ. The ends were cut back, 0 bases at V and 2 bases at J, with 9 bases in the middle. The CDR3 spans 14 residues. DNA of the CDR3: TGCGCCAGCAGCTTGGCCGCAGGGACCTACGAGCAGTACTTC. Translated: CASSLAAGTYEQYF.

The CDR3 DNA reads TGTGCCAGCAGTTTGCCCCGGGGCAAGGGATTCATTGAAGCTTTCTTT. Protein: CASSLPRGKGFIEAFF. The rearrangement links TRBV28 to TRBJ1-1; tentatively, D is TRBD1 (5 bases). Germline V gene lookup returns CDR1 MDHEN and CDR2 SYDVKM. The CDR3 has 16 residues. The germline V and J ends were trimmed by 3 bases and 7 bases, with 21 bases remaining between them.

J is TRBJ2-5 and V is TRBV7-8, with 7 bases that match TRBD2. Germline V gives CDR1 SGHVS, CDR2 FQNEAQ. The junction had 9 bases not matched to a gene; V was cut back by 4 bases and J by 7 bases. CDR3 length: 14 amino acids. Here the CDR3 reads CASSSLSGGWTQYF. For the CDR3, the DNA is TGTGCCAGCAGCTCCCTCTCCGGGGGGTGGACCCAGTACTTC.

V gene TRBV2 combines with J gene TRBJ2-5, with 10 positions matching TRBD1. CDR1 is SNHLY and CDR2 is FYNNEI in the germline V gene. The CDR3 contains 14 residues. V was pared by 6 bases and J by 5 bases, with 6 bases of the junction left unmatched. The CDR3 nucleotides read TGTGCCAGCAGACCGGGACAGGGGTCGGAGACCCAGTACTTC. Its translation is CASRPGQGSETQYF.